What follows describes a single T cell receptor (beta chain). This entry comes from a study of T cell responses to AZD1222 COVID-19 vaccine. Data came from immunoSEQ multiplex PCR; TCRdb stores just in-frame clones and leaves some out. The table lists 200,000 to 300,000 clones, 85% to 95% of them singletons. Trimming took 2 bases from V and 9 from J, leaving 12 bases between them. CDR1 and CDR2 (germline): SNHLY, FYNNEI. This CDR3 comprises 13 residues. The sequenced sample was peripheral blood, obtained on day 0 of AZD1222 vaccination. The chain has TRBV2 and TRBJ2-3; possible D gene TRBD1, 6 bases. The sequence was collected from an adult in good health. The CDR3 DNA reads as TGTGCCAGCAGTGAACCCTGGACAGTAACGCAGTATTTT. Translated: CASSEPWTVTQYF. Complete variable domain (other parts from reference TRBV2 and TRBJ2-3): EPEVTQTPSHQVTQMGQEVILRCVPISNHLYFYWYRQILGQKVEFLVSFYNNEISEKSEIFDDQFSVERPDGSNFTLKIRSTKLEDSAMYFCASSEPWTVTQYFGPGTRLTVL.